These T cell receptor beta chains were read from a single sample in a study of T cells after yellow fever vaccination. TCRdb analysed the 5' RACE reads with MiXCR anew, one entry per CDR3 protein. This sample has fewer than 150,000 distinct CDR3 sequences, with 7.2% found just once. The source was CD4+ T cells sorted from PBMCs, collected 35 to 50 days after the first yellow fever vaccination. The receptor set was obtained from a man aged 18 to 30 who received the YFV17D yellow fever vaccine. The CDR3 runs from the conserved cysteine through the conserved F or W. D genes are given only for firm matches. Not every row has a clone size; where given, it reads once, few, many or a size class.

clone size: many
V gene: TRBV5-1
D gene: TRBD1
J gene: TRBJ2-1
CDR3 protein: CASSLLGTGFSNEQFF
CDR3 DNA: TGCGCCAGCAGCTTGTTGGGGACAGGCTTCAGCAATGAGCAGTTCTTC

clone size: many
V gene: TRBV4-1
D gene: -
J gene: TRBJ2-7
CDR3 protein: CASRPQGTYEQYF
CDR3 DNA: TGCGCCAGCAGGCCACAGGGCACCTACGAGCAGTACTTC

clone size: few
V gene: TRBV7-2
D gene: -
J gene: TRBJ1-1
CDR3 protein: CASSSEQARPEAFF
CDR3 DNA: TGTGCCAGCAGCTCCGAGCAGGCCCGACCTGAAGCTTTCTTT

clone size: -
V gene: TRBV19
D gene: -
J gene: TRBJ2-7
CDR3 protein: CASSIDHPYEQYF
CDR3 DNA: TGTGCCAGTAGTATAGACCACCCCTACGAGCAGTACTTC

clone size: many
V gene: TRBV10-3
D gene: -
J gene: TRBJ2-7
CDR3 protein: CAISRTGAEQYF
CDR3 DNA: TGTGCCATCAGTCGTACGGGTGCCGAGCAGTACTTC

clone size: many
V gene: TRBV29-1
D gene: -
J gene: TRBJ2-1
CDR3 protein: CSALTPSINEQFF
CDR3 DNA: TGCAGCGCGCTGACACCATCGATCAATGAGCAGTTCTTC

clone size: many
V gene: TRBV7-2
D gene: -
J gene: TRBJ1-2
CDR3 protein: CASSFGGTYGYTF
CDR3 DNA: TGTGCCAGCAGCTTCGGGGGGACCTATGGCTACACCTTC

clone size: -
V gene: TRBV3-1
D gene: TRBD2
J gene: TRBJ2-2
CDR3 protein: CASSQDRGRGANTGELFF
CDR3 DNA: TGTGCCAGCAGCCAAGATCGAGGGCGGGGGGCGAACACCGGGGAGCTGTTTTTT

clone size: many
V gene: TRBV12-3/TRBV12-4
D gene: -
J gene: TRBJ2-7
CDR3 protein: CASSSQGYEQYF
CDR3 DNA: TGTGCCAGCAGTTCACAGGGCTACGAGCAGTACTTC

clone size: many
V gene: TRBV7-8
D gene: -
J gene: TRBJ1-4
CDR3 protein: CASSTGVGSNEKLFF
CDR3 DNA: TGTGCCAGCAGCACAGGAGTCGGCTCAAATGAAAAACTGTTTTTT

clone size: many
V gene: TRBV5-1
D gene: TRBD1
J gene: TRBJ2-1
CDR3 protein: CASSFRGLDEQFF
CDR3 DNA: TGCGCCAGCAGCTTCAGGGGGCTCGATGAGCAGTTCTTC

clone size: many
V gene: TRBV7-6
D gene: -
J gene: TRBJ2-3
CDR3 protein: CASSSRQGGWDTQYF
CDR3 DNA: TGTGCCAGCAGCTCTAGACAGGGAGGCTGGGATACGCAGTATTTT

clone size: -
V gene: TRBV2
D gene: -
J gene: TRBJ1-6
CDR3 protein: CAFRWTASDSPLHF
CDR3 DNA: TGTGCCTTCAGGTGGACAGCTTCAGATTCACCCCTCCACTTT

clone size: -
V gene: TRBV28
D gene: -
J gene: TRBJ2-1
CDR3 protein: CASSFLRNRDKEQFF
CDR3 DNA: TGTGCCAGCAGCTTCCTGCGGAACCGGGACAAAGAGCAGTTCTTC

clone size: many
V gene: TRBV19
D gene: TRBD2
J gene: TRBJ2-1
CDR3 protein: CASSRTTSGAVISSYNEQFF
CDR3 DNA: TGTGCCAGTAGTAGGACGACTAGCGGGGCCGTTATAAGCTCCTACAATGAGCAGTTCTTC

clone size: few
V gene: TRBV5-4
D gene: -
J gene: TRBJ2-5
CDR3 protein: CASSLSRATGETQYF
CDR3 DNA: TGTGCCAGCAGCTTGTCCCGGGCCACGGGAGAGACCCAGTACTTC

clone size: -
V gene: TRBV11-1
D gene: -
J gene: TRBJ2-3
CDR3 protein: CAGSIPGAAQYF
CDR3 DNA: TGTGCCGGCAGCATTCCAGGTGCGGCGCAGTATTTT

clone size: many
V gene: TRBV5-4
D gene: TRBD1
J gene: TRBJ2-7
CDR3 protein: CASSRPGTGVNEQYF
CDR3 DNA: TGTGCCAGCAGCCGACCCGGGACAGGGGTCAACGAGCAGTACTTC

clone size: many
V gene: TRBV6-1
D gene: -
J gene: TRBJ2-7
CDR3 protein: CASSLGAQDYEQYF
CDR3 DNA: TGTGCCAGCAGCCTTGGGGCACAAGACTACGAGCAGTACTTC

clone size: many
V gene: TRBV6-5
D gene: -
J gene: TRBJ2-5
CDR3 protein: CASSRAGGPQETQYF
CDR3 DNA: TGTGCCAGCAGCCGTGCCGGGGGTCCTCAAGAGACCCAGTACTTC

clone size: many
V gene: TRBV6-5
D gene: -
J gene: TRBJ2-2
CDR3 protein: CASSYQTSWGRLFF
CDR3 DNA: TGTGCCAGCAGTTACCAGACGAGTTGGGGACGGTTGTTTTTT

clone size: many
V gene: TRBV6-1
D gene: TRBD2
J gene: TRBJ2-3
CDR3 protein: CASRTSGGTDTQYF
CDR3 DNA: TGTGCCAGCAGGACTAGCGGGGGCACAGATACGCAGTATTTT

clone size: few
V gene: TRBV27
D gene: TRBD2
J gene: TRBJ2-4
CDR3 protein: CASSLRGGGDIQYF
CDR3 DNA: TGTGCCAGCAGTTTACGCGGGGGGGGGGACATTCAGTACTTC

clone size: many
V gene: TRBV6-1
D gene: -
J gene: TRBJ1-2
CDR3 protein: CASNAPGVDYGYTF
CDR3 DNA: TGTGCCAGCAATGCTCCAGGGGTGGACTATGGCTACACCTTC

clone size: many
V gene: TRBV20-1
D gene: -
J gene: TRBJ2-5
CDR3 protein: CSARYTETQYF
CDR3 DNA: TGCAGTGCTAGATATACGGAGACCCAGTACTTC

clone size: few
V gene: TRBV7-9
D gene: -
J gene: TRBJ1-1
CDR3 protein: CASSPIINTEAFF
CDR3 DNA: TGTGCCAGCAGCCCAATAATTAACACTGAAGCTTTCTTT

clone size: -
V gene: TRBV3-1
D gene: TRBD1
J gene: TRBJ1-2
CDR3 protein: CASSQQGGHGYTF
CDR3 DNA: TGTGCCAGCAGCCAACAGGGGGGTCATGGCTACACCTTC

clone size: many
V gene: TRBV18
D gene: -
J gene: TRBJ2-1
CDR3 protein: CASSPVGDEQFF
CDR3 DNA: TGTGCCAGCTCACCGGTAGGTGATGAGCAGTTCTTC

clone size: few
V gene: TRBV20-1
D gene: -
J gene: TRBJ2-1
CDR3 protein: CSARDRLSSYNEQFF
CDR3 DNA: TGCAGTGCTAGAGATCGCCTTAGCTCCTACAATGAGCAGTTCTTC

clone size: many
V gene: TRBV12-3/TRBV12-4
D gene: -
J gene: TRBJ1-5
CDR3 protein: CASSLAENQPQHF
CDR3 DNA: TGTGCCAGCAGTTTAGCAGAGAATCAGCCCCAGCATTTT

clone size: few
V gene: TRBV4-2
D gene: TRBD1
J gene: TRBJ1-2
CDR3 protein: CASSQGSGGVEYGYTF
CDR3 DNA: TGTGCCAGCAGCCAAGGGTCAGGGGGAGTAGAATATGGCTACACCTTC

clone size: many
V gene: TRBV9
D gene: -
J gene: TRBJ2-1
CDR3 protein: CASSVVPTYPNEQFF
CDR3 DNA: TGTGCCAGCAGCGTAGTACCTACCTACCCCAATGAGCAGTTCTTC

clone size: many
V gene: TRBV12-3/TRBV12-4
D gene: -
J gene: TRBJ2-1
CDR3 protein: CASNPEGRPLWNEQFF
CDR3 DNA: TGTGCCAGCAACCCAGAGGGACGCCCGTTATGGAATGAGCAGTTCTTC

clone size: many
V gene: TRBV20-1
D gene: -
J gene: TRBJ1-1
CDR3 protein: CSALTGRLNTEAFF
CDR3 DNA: TGCAGTGCCCTAACCGGTCGGTTGAACACTGAAGCTTTCTTT

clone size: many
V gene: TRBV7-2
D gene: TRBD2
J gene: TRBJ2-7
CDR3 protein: CASSLALTAGDSYEQYF
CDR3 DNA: TGTGCCAGCAGCTTAGCGCTGACAGCGGGGGACTCCTACGAGCAGTACTTC

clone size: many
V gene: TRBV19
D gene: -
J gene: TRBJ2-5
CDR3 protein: CASGPRYQETQYF
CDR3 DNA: TGTGCCAGTGGACCGAGGTACCAAGAGACCCAGTACTTC

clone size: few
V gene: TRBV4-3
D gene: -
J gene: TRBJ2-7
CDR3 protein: CASSQGGGGSYEQYF
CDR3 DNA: TGCGCCAGCAGCCAAGGTGGGGGCGGCTCCTACGAGCAGTACTTC